This T cell receptor (beta chain) was recovered during a study of blood T cell repertoires in COVID-19. Study as a whole: Samples taken during acute and convalescent COVID-19 were collected in the United States, Italy and Spain. PBMCs, B-cell-depleted T cells, or T cells were the source of the cDNA or gDNA that made up the material.

This clone was detected a few times. Other DNA variants within this sample encode the same CDR3. Repertoires were generated with immunoSEQ multiplex PCR, while TCRdb's copy carries only in-frame clones and drops some. Of tens of thousands of clones in the sample, 90% were seen once. The CDR3 length is 12 residues. The germline CDR1 and CDR2 sequences are LNHDA and SQIVND (reference sequence). Trimming pared 6 bases from V and 0 bases from J, leaving 3 bases between. The TCR originated in a human donor in a cohort sampled during active COVID-19. The chain joins TRBV19 to TRBJ1-5; D not resolved. The sequenced material came from peripheral blood. In DNA form, the CDR3 reads TGTGCCAGTAGGAGTAGCAATCAGCCCCAGCATTTT. Its translation: CASRSSNQPQHF. The variable domain in full, with the rest retrieved from reference TRBV19 and TRBJ1-5, is DGGITQSPKYLFRKEGQNVTLSCEQNLNHDAMYWYRQDPGQGLRLIYYSQIVNDFQKGDIAEGYSVSREKKESFPLTVTSAQKNPTAFYLCASRSSNQPQHFGDGTRLSIL.